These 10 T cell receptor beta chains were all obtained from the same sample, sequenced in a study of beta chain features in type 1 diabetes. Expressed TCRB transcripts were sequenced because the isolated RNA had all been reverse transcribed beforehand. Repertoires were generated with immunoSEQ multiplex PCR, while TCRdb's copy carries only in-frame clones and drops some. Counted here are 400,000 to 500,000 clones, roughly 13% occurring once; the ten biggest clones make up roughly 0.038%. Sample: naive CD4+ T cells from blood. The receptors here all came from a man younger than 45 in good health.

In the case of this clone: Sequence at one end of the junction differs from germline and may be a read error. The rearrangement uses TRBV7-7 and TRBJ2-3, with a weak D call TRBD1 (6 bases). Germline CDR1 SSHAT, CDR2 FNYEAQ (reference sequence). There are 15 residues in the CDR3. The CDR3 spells CASSSGVGSTDTQYF. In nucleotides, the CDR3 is TGTGCTAGCAGCTCAGGGGTCGGGAGCACAGATACGCAGTATTTT.

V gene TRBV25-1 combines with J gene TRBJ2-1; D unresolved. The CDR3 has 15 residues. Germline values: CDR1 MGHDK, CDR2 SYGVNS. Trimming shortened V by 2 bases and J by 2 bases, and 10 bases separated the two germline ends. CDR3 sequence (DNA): TGTGCCAGCAGTGAAACCCAGGCCCCCTACAATGAGCAGTTCTTC. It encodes CASSETQAPYNEQFF. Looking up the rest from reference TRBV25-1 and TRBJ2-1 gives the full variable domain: EADIYQTPRYLVIGTGKKITLECSQTMGHDKMYWYQQDPGMELHLIHYSYGVNSTEKGDLSSESTVSRIRTEHFPLTLESARPSHTSQYLCASSETQAPYNEQFFGPGTRLTVL.

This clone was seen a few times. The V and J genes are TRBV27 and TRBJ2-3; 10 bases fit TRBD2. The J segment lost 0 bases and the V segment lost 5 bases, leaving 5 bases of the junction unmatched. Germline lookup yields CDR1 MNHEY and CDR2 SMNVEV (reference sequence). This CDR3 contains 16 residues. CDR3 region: CASSTSGATSTDTQYF. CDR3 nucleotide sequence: TGTGCCAGCAGTACTAGCGGGGCAACTAGCACAGATACGCAGTATTTT.

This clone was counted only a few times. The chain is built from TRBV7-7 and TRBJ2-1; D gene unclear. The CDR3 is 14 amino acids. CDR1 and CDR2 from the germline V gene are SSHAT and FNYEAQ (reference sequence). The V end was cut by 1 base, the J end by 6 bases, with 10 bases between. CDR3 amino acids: CASSLDTHSNEQFF. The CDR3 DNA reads TGTGCCAGCAGCTTAGATACCCATTCCAATGAGCAGTTCTTC.

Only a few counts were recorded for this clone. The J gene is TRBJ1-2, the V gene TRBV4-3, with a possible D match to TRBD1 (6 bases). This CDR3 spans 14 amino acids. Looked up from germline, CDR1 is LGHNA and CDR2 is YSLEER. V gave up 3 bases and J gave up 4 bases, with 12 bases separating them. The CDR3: CASSQRGGRYGYTF. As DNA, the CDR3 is TGCGCCAGCAGCCAGAGGGGGGGCCGCTATGGCTACACCTTC.

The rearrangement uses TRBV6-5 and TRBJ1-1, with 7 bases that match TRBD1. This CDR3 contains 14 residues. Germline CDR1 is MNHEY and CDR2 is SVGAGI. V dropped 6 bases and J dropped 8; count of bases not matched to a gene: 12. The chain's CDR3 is CASRTGTARTEAFF. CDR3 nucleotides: TGTGCCAGCAGAACCGGGACAGCCAGAACAGAAGCTTTCTTT.

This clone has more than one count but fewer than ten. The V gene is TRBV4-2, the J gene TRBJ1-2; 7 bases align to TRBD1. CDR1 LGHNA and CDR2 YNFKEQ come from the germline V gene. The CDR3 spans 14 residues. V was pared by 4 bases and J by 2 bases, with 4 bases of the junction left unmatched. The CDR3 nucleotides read TGTGCCAGCAGCCCTCCGGGACAGAACTATGGCTACACCTTC. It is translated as CASSPPGQNYGYTF.

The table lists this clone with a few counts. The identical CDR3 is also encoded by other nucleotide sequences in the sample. CDR3 residues: CASSLLGNTEAFF. The CDR3 DNA is TGTGCCAGCAGCTTACTGGGGAACACTGAAGCTTTCTTT. The chain employs TRBV7-2 and TRBJ1-1; D not resolved. Deletions cut 2 bases from V and 1 base from J, with 5 bases between. The CDR3 is 13 amino acids. The germline gives CDR1 SGHTA, CDR2 FQGNSA.

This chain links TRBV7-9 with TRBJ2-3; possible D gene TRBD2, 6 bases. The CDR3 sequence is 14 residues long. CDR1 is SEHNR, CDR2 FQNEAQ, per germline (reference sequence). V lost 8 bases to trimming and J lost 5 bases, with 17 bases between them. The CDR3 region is CASPRLVLEDTQYF. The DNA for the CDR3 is TGTGCCAGCCCTCGACTAGTCCTAGAAGATACGCAGTATTTT.

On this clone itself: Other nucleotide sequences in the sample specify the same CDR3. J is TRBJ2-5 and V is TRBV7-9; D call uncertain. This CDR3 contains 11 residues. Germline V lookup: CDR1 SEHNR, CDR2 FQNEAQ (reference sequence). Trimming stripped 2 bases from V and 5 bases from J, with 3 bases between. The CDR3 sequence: CASSLSETQYF. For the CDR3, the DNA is TGTGCCAGCAGCTTATCGGAGACCCAGTACTTC.